The 9 T cell receptor beta chains below come from one sample, sequenced in a study of blood T cell repertoires in COVID-19. Repertoires were generated with immunoSEQ multiplex PCR, while TCRdb's copy carries only in-frame clones and drops some. The table has 450,000 to 600,000 clones, around 90% seen once. The sequenced sample was PBMCs or T cells enriched from blood (not recorded which). These receptors all stem from a woman aged 18-29 years who had recovered from COVID-19.

Notes on this clone: This specimen includes other DNA sequences encoding the same CDR3. The chain uses TRBV7-2 and TRBJ1-1, with D possibly matching TRBD1 (6 bases). Germline lookup yields CDR1 SGHTA and CDR2 FQGNSA. V was pared by 1 base and J by 4 bases, with 10 bases between. This CDR3 comprises 14 residues. The CDR3 reads CASSLGRGSTEAFF. DNA for the CDR3: TGTGCCAGCAGCTTAGGTAGGGGGTCCACTGAAGCTTTCTTT. The full variable domain, with the rest looked up from reference TRBV7-2 and TRBJ1-1, is GAGVSQSPSNKVTEKGKDVELRCDPISGHTALYWYRQSLGQGLEFLIYFQGNSAPDKSGLPSDRFSAERTGGSVSTLTIQRTQQEDSAVYLCASSLGRGSTEAFFGQGTRLTVV.

The chain is built from TRBV5-1 and TRBJ1-6; D is perhaps TRBD1 (6 bases). Germline V gene data show CDR1 as SGHRS and CDR2 as YFSETQ. The germline V and J ends were trimmed by 0 bases and 13 bases, with 14 bases remaining between them. The CDR3 consists of 14 residues. CDR3 coding DNA: TGCGCCAGCAGCTTGGGAGGGGGAATGGTGCCCCTCCACTTT. This translates into CASSLGGGMVPLHF.

The CDR3 loop is CASSLTWERGEIDTQYF. Here the CDR3 DNA reads TGTGCCAGCAGCCTCACTTGGGAGCGGGGGGAAATAGATACGCAGTATTTT. V gene TRBV7-9 combines with J gene TRBJ2-3; 9 bases fit TRBD2. The CDR3 has 17 residues. Germline CDR1 and CDR2: SEHNR and FQNEAQ (reference sequence). V trimming: 5 bases; J trimming: 5 bases; junction bases outside the gene matches: 14. Full variable domain (remainder filled in from reference TRBV7-9 and TRBJ2-3): DTGVSQNPRHKITKRGQNVTFRCDPISEHNRLYWYRQTLGQGPEFLTYFQNEAQLEKSRLLSDRFSAERPKGSFSTLEIQRTEQGDSAMYLCASSLTWERGEIDTQYFGPGTRLTVL.

The CDR3: CASSFEGGSYGYTF. In DNA form, the CDR3 reads TGTGCCAGTAGTTTTGAAGGGGGCTCCTATGGCTACACCTTC. V usage is TRBV19 and J usage is TRBJ1-2, with TRBD1 identical over 7 bases. After removal of 5 bases from V and 4 bases from J, the junction contained 7 bases not matched to a gene. The germline V gene has CDR1 LNHDA and CDR2 SQIVND (reference sequence). The CDR3 sequence is 14 residues long.

The rearrangement links TRBV7-8 to TRBJ1-6, with 10 bases fitting TRBD1. The CDR3 length is 15 residues. CDR1 SGHVS and CDR2 FQNEAQ come from the germline V gene. V dropped 5 bases and J dropped 10; count of bases not matched to a gene: 8. Here the CDR3 reads CASSRAGQGLSPLHF. The CDR3, as DNA: TGTGCCAGCAGCCGGGCGGGACAGGGGCTATCACCCCTCCACTTT.

This sequence joins TRBV2 and TRBJ1-2; maybe TRBD1 (6 bases). V dropped 5 bases and J dropped 1 base, with 14 bases sitting between them. The germline gives CDR1 SNHLY, CDR2 FYNNEI. The CDR3 consists of 15 residues. The CDR3 loop reads CASSQDSVDNYGYTF. The CDR3 DNA follows: TGTGCCAGCAGTCAGGACAGCGTGGATAACTATGGCTACACCTTC.

This clone was seen more than once but under ten times. This chain connects TRBV12-3 or TRBV12-4 to TRBJ2-7, with D tentatively TRBD2 (6 bases). The CDR3 length is 13 residues. The germline V and J ends were trimmed by 3 bases and 7 bases, with 13 bases remaining between them. CDR3 in amino acids: CASSLSGAGEQYF. For the CDR3, the DNA is TGTGCCAGCAGTTTGTCCGGGGCGGGGGAGCAGTACTTC.

The chain links TRBV18 to TRBJ1-1; 10 bases are shared with TRBD1. Germline V gene lookup returns CDR1 KGHSH and CDR2 LQKENI. V trimming: 3 bases; J trimming: 3 bases; junction bases outside the gene matches: 1. The CDR3 is made up of 14 amino acids. CDR3 DNA sequence: TGTGCCAGCTCACCCGGGACAGGGGACACTGAAGCTTTCTTT. Protein product: CASSPGTGDTEAFF.

The chain has TRBV5-4 and TRBJ1-4, with D possibly TRBD1 on 5 matching bases. The germline CDR1 and CDR2 sequences are SGHNT and YYREEE (reference sequence). V was pared by 4 bases and J by 3 bases, with 13 bases between. CDR3 length equals 15 residues. The CDR3 DNA follows: TGTGCCAGCAGCCCCGGGGAGGGGTCTAATGAAAAACTGTTTTTT. This translates into CASSPGEGSNEKLFF. The variable domain in full, completed from reference TRBV5-4 and TRBJ1-4, reads ETGVTQSPTHLIKTRGQQVTLRCSSQSGHNTVSWYQQALGQGPQFIFQYYREEENGRGNFPPRFSGLQFPNYSSELNVNALELDDSALYLCASSPGEGSNEKLFFGSGTQLSVL.